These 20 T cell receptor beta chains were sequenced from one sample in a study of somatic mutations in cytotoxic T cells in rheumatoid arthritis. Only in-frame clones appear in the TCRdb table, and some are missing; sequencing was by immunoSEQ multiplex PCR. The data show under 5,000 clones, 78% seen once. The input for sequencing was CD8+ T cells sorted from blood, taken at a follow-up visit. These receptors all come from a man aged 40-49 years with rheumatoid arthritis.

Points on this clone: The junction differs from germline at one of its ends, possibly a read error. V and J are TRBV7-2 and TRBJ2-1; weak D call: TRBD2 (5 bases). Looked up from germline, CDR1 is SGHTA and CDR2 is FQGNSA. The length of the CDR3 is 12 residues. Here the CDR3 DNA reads TGTGCCAGCAGCTTTAATCCGGGGTCCCCGATCTTC. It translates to CASSFNPGSPIF.

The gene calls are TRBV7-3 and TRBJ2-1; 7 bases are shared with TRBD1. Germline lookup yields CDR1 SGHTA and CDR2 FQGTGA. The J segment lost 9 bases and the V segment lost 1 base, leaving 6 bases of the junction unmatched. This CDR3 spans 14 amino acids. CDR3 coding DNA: TGTGCCAGCAGCTTAAGACAGGGCAACGGTGAGCAGTTCTTC. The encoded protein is CASSLRQGNGEQFF.

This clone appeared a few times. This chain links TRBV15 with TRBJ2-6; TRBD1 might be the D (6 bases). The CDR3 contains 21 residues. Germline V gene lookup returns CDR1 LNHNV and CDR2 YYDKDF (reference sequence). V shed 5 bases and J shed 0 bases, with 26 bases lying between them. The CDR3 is CATSPTRYRASRRSGANVLTF. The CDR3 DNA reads TGTGCCACCAGCCCTACCCGCTACAGGGCTAGCAGACGCTCTGGGGCCAACGTCCTGACTTTC.

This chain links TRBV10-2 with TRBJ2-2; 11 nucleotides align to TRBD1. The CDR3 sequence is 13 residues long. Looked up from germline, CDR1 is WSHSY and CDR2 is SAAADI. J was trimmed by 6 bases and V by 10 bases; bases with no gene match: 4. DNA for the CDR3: TGCGCCACTCCGGGACAGGGGGCCGGGGAGCTGTTTTTT. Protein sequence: CATPGQGAGELFF.

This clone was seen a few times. CDR3 DNA sequence: TGTGCCAGCTCACCGAGGGCAGGGGCACACTATGGCTACACCTTC. It translates to CASSPRAGAHYGYTF. The chain recombines TRBV18 with TRBJ1-2, with D possibly matching TRBD1 (6 bases). Germline V lookup: CDR1 KGHSH, CDR2 LQKENI. V lost 3 bases and J lost 3, with 14 bases in between. CDR3 length equals 15 residues.

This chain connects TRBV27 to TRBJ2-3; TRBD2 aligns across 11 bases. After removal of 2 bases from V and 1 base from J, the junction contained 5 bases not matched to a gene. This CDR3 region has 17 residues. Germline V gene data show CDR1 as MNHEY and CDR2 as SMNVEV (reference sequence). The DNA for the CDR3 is TGTGCCAGCAGTTTAGTAGCGGGAGGGGAAGGCACAGATACGCAGTATTTT. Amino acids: CASSLVAGGEGTDTQYF.

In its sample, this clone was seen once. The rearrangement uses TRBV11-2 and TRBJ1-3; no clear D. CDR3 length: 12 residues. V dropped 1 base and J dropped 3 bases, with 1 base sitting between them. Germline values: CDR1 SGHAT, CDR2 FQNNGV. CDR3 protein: CASSLGGNTIYF. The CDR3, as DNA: TGTGCCAGCAGCTTAGGTGGAAACACCATATATTTT.

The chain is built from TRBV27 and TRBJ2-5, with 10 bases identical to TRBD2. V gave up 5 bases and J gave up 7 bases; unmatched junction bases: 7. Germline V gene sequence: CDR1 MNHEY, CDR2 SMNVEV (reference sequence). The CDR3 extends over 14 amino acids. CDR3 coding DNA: TGTGCCAGCAGTCAGTCTAGCGGGAGACGGACCCAGTACTTC. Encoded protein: CASSQSSGRRTQYF.

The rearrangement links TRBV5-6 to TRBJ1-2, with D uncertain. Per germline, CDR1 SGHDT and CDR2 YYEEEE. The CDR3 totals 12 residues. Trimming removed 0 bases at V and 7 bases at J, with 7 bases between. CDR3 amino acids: CASSLAAIGYTF. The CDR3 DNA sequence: TGTGCCAGCAGCTTGGCGGCCATTGGCTACACCTTC.

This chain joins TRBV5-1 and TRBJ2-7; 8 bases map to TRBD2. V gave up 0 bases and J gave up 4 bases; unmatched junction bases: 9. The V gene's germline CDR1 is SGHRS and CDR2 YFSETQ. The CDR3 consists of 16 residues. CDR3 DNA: TGCGCCAGCAGCTTGGCCTATGAGCGGGAGAAGTACGAGCAGTACTTC. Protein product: CASSLAYEREKYEQYF.

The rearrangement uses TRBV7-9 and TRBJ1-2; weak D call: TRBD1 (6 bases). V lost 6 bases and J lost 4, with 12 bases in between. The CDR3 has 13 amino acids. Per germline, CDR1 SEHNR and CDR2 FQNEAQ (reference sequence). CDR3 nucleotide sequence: TGTGCCAGCAGACAGGGACGGACCTATGGCTACACCTTC. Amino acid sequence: CASRQGRTYGYTF.

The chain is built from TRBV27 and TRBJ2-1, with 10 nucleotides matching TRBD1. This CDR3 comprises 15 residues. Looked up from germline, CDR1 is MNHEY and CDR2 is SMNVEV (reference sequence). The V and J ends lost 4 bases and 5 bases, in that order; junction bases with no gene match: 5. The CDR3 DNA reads TGTGCCAGCAGTTCACCGGGACAGGGGAACAATGAGCAGTTCTTC. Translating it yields CASSSPGQGNNEQFF.

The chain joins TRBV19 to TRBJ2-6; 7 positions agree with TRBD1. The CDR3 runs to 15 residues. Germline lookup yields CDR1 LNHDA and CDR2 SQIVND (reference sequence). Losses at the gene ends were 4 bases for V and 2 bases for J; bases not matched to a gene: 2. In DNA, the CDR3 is TGTGCCAGTAGTAAAGGGGGCCCTGGGGCCAACGTCCTGACTTTC. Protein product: CASSKGGPGANVLTF.

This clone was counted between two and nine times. CDR3 protein: CASSLRLAGEQYF. CDR3 sequence (DNA): TGTGCCAGCAGTTTACGACTAGCAGGGGAGCAGTACTTC. The chain carries TRBV27 and TRBJ2-7, with 7 bases aligning to TRBD2. The V segment lost 2 bases and the J segment 7 bases; nucleotides outside the gene matches: 5. Germline assignment: CDR1 MNHEY and CDR2 SMNVEV (reference sequence). The CDR3 extends over 13 amino acids.

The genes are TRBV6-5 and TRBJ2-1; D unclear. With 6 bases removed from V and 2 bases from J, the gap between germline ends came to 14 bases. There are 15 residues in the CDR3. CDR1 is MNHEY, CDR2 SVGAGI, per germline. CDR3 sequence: CASRSGMVTYNEQFF. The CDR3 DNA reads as TGTGCCAGCAGGTCCGGAATGGTCACCTACAATGAGCAGTTCTTC.

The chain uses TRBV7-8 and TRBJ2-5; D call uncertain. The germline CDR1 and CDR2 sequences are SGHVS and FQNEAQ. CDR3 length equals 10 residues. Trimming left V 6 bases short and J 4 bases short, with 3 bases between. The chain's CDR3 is CASRSETQYF. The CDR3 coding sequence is TGTGCCAGCAGGTCAGAGACCCAGTACTTC.

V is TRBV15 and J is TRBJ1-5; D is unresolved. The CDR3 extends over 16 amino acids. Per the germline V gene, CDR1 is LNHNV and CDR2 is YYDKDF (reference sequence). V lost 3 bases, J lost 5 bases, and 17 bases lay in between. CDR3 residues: CATSSTLAAPHQPQHF. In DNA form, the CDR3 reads TGTGCCACCAGCAGTACCTTGGCGGCTCCTCATCAGCCCCAGCATTTT. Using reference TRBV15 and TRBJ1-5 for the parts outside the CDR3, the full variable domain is DAMVIQNPRYQVTQFGKPVTLSCSQTLNHNVMYWYQQKSSQAPKLLFHYYDKDFNNEADTPDNFQSRRPNTSFCFLDIRSPGLGDTAMYLCATSSTLAAPHQPQHFGDGTRLSIL.

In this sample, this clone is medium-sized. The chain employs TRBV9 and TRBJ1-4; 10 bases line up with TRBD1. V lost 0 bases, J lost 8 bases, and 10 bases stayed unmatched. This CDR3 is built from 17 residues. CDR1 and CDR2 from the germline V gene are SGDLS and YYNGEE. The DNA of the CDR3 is TGTGCCAGCAGCGTAGGGACACTGGGGACAGGGGCCGAAAAACTGTTTTTT. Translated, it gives CASSVGTLGTGAEKLFF.

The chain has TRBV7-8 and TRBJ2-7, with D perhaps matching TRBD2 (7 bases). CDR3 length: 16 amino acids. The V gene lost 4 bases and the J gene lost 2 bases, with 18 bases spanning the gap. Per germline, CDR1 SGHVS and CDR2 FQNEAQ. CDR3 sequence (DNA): TGTGCCAGCAGCTCCCACCCAGGGGAGGGAGCCTACGAGCAGTACTTC. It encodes CASSSHPGEGAYEQYF.

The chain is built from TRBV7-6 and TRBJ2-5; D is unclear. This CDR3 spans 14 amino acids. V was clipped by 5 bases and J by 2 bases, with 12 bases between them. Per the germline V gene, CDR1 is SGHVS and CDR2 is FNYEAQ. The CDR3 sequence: CASSSRARQETQYF. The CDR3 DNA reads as TGTGCCAGCAGCAGCAGAGCCAGGCAAGAGACCCAGTACTTC.